This T cell receptor (beta chain) was captured by sequencing in a study of technical replicates of blood from several donors. Profiling relied on immunoSEQ multiplex PCR, and the TCRdb table lists in-frame clones only, not all of them. This table holds 10,000 to 13,000 clones, less than 95% found once. The receptor's source is a human donor in good health. The sequenced material came from PBMCs.

Here the CDR3 DNA reads TGTGCCACCAGCAGAGATTACACCTCGAACACCGGGGAGCTGTTTTTT. Translation: CATSRDYTSNTGELFF. This chain connects TRBV15 to TRBJ2-2; D is unresolved. Trimming pared 0 bases from V and 0 bases from J, leaving 8 bases between. The CDR3 totals 16 residues. CDR1 LNHNV and CDR2 YYDKDF come from the germline V gene (reference sequence).